This T cell receptor (beta chain) was sequenced for a study of blood T cell repertoires in COVID-19. Background on the study: The United States, Italy and Spain were the sources of the acute and convalescent COVID-19 samples. T cells, B-cell-depleted T cells, or PBMCs supplied cDNA or gDNA.

This clone was picked up one time. Authors' methods: Amplification from reference gene primers served as the basis for estimated nucleated cell counts. Assay: immunoSEQ multiplex PCR; the TCRdb copy retains only in-frame clones and omits some. V, J and clone size derive from that table, while D and trimming were established from the DNA sequence. The sample has some 130,000 clones, about 87% seen once; the top ten hold 3% to 4.5%. CDR3 length: 14 amino acids. The V end was cut by 4 bases, the J end by 0 bases, with 7 bases between. CDR1 and CDR2 (germline): MNHEY, SVGAGI. The V call is TRBV6-5, the J call TRBJ1-3, with no clear D. The TCR was taken from a woman in her sixties or seventies with acute or convalescent COVID-19. What was sequenced was peripheral blood. CDR3 coding DNA: TGTGCCAGCAGTTTAGACATCTCTGGAAACACCATATATTTT. Translation: CASSLDISGNTIYF.